This T cell receptor (beta chain) was sequenced in a study of blood T cells in healthy people across ages. Overall study findings and caveats: CMV status of donors was unknown, possibly confounding expanded clonotype changes. Per-million-T-cell TCR beta diversity fell roughly linearly with age.

There were healthy Caucasian individuals from Russia, aged roughly 6 to 100, serving as donors. This clonotype was detected a few times. Its antigen is still unknown. Through a sample-barcoded 5' primer and a J-beta primer mix, a second PCR was run for roughly 7 to 12 cycles. Each of the cDNA molecules was tagged by a template-switch adaptor with 12 random nucleotides. MiXCR was run by TCRdb on the 5' RACE reads, yielding one entry per CDR3 protein. The table lists about 770,000 distinct CDR3 sequences, 40% to 50% of them singletons. The clonotype was recovered from a man aged 55 to 70 in good health. Sequences were obtained from blood.

CDR3 nucleotides: TGCGCCAGCAGCTTGGTGGACAGCACAGATACGCAGTATTTT. It is translated as CASSLVDSTDTQYF. The chain has TRBV5-1 and TRBJ2-3; D remains unclear. Germline V gives CDR1 SGHRS, CDR2 YFSETQ. Trimming removed 0 bases from V and 0 bases from J, with 5 bases in between. The CDR3 consists of 14 residues.